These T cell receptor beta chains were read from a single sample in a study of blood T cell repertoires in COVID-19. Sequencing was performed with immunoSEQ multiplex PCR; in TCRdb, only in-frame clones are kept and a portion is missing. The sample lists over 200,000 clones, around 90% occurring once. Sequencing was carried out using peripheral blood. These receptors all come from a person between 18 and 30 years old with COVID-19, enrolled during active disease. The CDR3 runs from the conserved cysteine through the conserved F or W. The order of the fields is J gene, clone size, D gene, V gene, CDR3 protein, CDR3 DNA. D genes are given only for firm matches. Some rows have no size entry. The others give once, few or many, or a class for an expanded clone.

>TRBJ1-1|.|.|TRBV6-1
CASSEGQGLIGTREAFF
TGTGCCAGCAGTGAAGGGCAGGGACTAATTGGGACCCGTGAAGCTTTCTTT
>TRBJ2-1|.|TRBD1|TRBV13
CASSSAGTPRGNEQFF
TGTGCCAGCAGCTCCGCCGGGACCCCCAGGGGGAATGAGCAGTTCTTC
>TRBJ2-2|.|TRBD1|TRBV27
CASSLTGVTGELFF
TGTGCCAGCAGTTTAACAGGGGTGACCGGGGAGCTGTTTTTT
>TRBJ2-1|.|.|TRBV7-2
CASSPPKGGANEQFF
TGTGCCAGCAGCCCCCCAAAGGGGGGGGCCAATGAGCAGTTCTTC
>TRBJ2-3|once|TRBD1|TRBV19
CASRRDSPSPTDTQYF
TGTGCCAGTAGAAGGGACAGCCCTTCTCCCACAGATACGCAGTATTTT
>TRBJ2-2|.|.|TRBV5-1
CASREPGTGELFF
TGCGCCAGCCGCGAGCCGGGCACCGGGGAGCTGTTTTTT
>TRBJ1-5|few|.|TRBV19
CASSPSPGRLHGQPQHF
TGTGCCAGTAGTCCTTCCCCCGGGAGACTTCACGGGCAGCCCCAGCATTTT
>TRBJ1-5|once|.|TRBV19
CASSIREGQPQHF
TGTGCCAGTAGTATTCGGGAGGGTCAGCCCCAGCATTTT
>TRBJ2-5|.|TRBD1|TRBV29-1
CSVGQGGRETQYF
TGCAGCGTGGGACAGGGAGGTCGAGAGACCCAGTACTTC
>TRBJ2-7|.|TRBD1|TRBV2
CASSRQGEQYF
TGTGCCAGCAGTAGACAGGGCGAGCAGTACTTC
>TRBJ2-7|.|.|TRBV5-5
CASSFRGIRYEQYF
TGTGCCAGCAGCTTTAGGGGGATTCGCTACGAGCAGTACTTC
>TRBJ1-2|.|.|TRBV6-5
CASSPSVGYTF
TGTGCCAGCAGTCCTTCCGTCGGCTACACCTTC
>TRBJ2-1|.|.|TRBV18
CASSPRTLPEQFF
TGTGCCAGCTCACCGCGCACGCTCCCTGAGCAGTTCTTC
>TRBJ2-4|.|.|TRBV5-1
CASSTEAWENIQYF
TGCGCCAGCAGCACCGAGGCATGGGAAAACATTCAGTACTTC
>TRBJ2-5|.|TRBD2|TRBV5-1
CASSEGLTQETQYF
TGCGCCAGCAGCGAGGGACTAACCCAAGAGACCCAGTACTTC
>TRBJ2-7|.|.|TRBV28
CASSLFGGWYEQYF
TGTGCCAGCAGTTTATTCGGCGGATGGTACGAGCAGTACTTC
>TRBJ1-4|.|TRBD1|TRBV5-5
CASSPGTGKLLTNEKLFF
TGTGCCAGCAGCCCCGGGACAGGGAAGCTCCTAACTAATGAAAAACTGTTTTTT
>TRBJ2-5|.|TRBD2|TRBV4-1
CASSPLGLAPKETQYF
TGCGCCAGCAGCCCATTGGGACTAGCGCCTAAAGAGACCCAGTACTTC
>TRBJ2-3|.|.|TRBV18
CASSPRAASTDTQYF
TGTGCCAGCTCACCACGGGCAGCTAGCACAGATACGCAGTATTTT
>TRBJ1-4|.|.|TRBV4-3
CASSQELDSIREKLFF
TGCGCCAGCAGCCAAGAGCTCGACAGTATTCGAGAAAAACTGTTTTTT
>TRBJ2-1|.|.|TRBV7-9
CASSFTGPYNEQFF
TGTGCCAGCAGCTTTACAGGGCCCTACAATGAGCAGTTCTTC
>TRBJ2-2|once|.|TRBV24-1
CATSDLGVTGFLDTGELFF
TGTGCCACCAGTGATTTAGGGGTGACAGGTTTTTTGGACACCGGGGAGCTGTTTTTT
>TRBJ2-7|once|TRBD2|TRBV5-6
CASSLDYLAGNTYEQYF
TGTGCCAGCAGCTTAGACTACCTAGCGGGAAACACCTACGAGCAGTACTTC
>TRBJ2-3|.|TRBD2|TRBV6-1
CASSENGLAVYTDTQYF
TGTGCCAGCAGTGAAAATGGACTAGCGGTCTACACGGATACGCAGTATTTT
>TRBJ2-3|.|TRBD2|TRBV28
CASSLLAGGPVTYF
TGTGCCAGCAGTTTACTAGCGGGAGGGCCGGTTACGTATTTT
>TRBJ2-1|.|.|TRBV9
CASSPERLDNEQFF
TGTGCCAGCAGCCCCGAGCGACTAGACAATGAGCAGTTCTTC
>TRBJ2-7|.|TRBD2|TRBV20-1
CSASSAGGRAYEQYF
TGCAGTGCTAGTTCAGCGGGAGGTCGAGCCTACGAGCAGTACTTC
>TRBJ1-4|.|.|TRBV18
CASSRGQPGEKLFF
TGTGCCAGCTCACGGGGACAACCTGGCGAAAAACTGTTTTTT
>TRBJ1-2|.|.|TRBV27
CASSLSAGWVYGYTF
TGTGCCAGCAGTTTATCAGCAGGGTGGGTCTATGGCTACACCTTC
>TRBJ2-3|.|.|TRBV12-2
CASRSTSGGSTDTQYF
TGTGCAAGTCGCTCGACTAGCGGGGGTAGCACAGATACGCAGTATTTT
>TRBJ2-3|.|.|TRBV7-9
CASEAERSSTDTQYF
TGTGCCAGCGAGGCGGAGCGGAGTAGCACAGATACGCAGTATTTT
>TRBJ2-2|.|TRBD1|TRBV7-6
CASSTRQGVGTGELFF
TGTGCCAGCAGCACGAGACAGGGGGTGGGGACCGGGGAGCTGTTTTTT
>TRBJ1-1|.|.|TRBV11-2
CASSELTGNTEAFF
TGTGCCAGCAGCGAATTAACAGGGAACACTGAAGCTTTCTTT
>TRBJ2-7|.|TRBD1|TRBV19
CASSWGQSSSYEQYF
TGTGCCAGTAGTTGGGGACAGTCTAGCTCCTACGAGCAGTACTTC
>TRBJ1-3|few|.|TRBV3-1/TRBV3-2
CASSPTGNTIYF
TGTGCCAGCAGCCCAACTGGAAACACCATATATTTT
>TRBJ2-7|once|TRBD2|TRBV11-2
CASSLAGGSSYEQYF
TGTGCCAGCAGCTTAGCGGGAGGCTCCTCCTACGAGCAGTACTTC
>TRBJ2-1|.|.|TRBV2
CASSFSSYNEQFF
TGTGCCAGCAGCTTTAGCTCCTACAATGAGCAGTTCTTC